What follows are 30 T cell receptor beta chains derived from one specimen sequenced in a study of memory CD4+ T cells and cytomegalovirus serostatus. Single viable CD3+CD4+CD8-CD45RO+ cells were sorted as the memory CD4+ T cells. Using immunoSEQ multiplex PCR, the repertoire was profiled, and TCRdb retains in-frame clones only, with some absent. The sample has 50,000 or so clones, 80% to 85% seen once. The source material was memory CD4+ T cells from blood. The receptors stem from an adult in good health and CMV-seropositive.

This clone turned up a few times. The chain uses TRBV14 and TRBJ2-3; 7 bases agree with TRBD1. The J segment lost 3 bases and the V segment lost 4 bases, leaving 7 bases of the junction unmatched. Per the germline V gene, CDR1 is SGHDN and CDR2 is FVKESK. The CDR3 length is 15 residues. The CDR3 DNA is TGTGCCAGCAGCCTTCGGGACAGACTTACAGATACGCAGTATTTT. As protein: CASSLRDRLTDTQYF. Combining the CDR3 with reference TRBV14 and TRBJ2-3 gives the whole variable domain EAGVTQFPSHSVIEKGQTVTLRCDPISGHDNLYWYRRVMGKEIKFLLHFVKESKQDESGMPNNRFLAERTGGTYSTLKVQPAELEDSGVYFCASSLRDRLTDTQYFGPGTRLTVL.

This clone was found a few times. The chain has TRBV27 and TRBJ2-5; 10 bases map to TRBD2. This CDR3 has 18 residues. Germline CDR1 and CDR2: MNHEY and SMNVEV (reference sequence). The trim removed 8 bases at V and 4 bases at J, leaving 19 bases unmatched. The CDR3 loop is CASSLGTSASGIVETQYF. The CDR3 region has the DNA TGTGCCAGCTCCCTCGGGACTAGCGCCTCGGGAATCGTAGAGACCCAGTACTTC.

The chain employs TRBV7-2 and TRBJ1-3; a weak D match, TRBD1 (5 bases). Between the trimmed V and J ends, which lost 5 bases and 3 bases, there was a span of 14 bases. Looked up from germline, CDR1 is SGHTA and CDR2 is FQGNSA. This CDR3 region has 15 residues. CDR3 nucleotides: TGTGCCAGCAGCCCCTGGGGGACCTATGGAAACACCATATATTTT. It is translated as CASSPWGTYGNTIYF.

J is TRBJ2-7 and V is TRBV27, with TRBD2 as a possible D gene (5 bases). V was clipped by 4 bases and J by 4 bases, with 17 bases between them. The germline CDR1 and CDR2 sequences are MNHEY and SMNVEV (reference sequence). CDR3 length equals 15 residues. CDR3 amino acids: CASSSRLSHGYEQYF. The CDR3 DNA follows: TGTGCCAGCAGTTCCCGACTATCCCACGGGTACGAGCAGTACTTC.

This clone showed up just a few times. Distinct nucleotide sequences in the sample also encode this CDR3. This sequence joins TRBV5-1 and TRBJ2-2; D uncertain. This CDR3 comprises 16 residues. The V gene's germline CDR1 is SGHRS and CDR2 YFSETQ. Trimming removed 0 bases at V and 2 bases at J, with 11 bases between. The CDR3 loop is CASSLEGLTNTGELFF. The DNA for the CDR3 is TGCGCCAGCAGCTTGGAAGGGCTCACTAACACCGGGGAGCTGTTTTTT.

The chain carries TRBV6-1 and TRBJ2-7; 8 nucleotides match TRBD1. Looked up from germline, CDR1 is MNHNS and CDR2 is SASEGT. This CDR3 region has 14 residues. V dropped 4 bases and J dropped 2; count of bases not matched to a gene: 4. The CDR3 here is CASSVQGAAYEQYF. The CDR3 DNA reads as TGTGCCAGCAGTGTTCAGGGGGCGGCCTACGAGCAGTACTTC.

This chain links TRBV28 with TRBJ1-1, with 8 nucleotides matching TRBD1. The CDR3 contains 12 residues. CDR1 MDHEN and CDR2 SYDVKM come from the germline V gene. The V gene end was trimmed by 2 bases and the J gene end by 11 bases; junction bases not matched to a gene: 4. The CDR3 spells CASSLGQGRAFF. CDR3 sequence (DNA): TGTGCCAGCAGTTTAGGACAGGGTCGCGCTTTCTTT.

The rearrangement uses TRBV4-2 and TRBJ2-2; 8 nucleotides align to TRBD2. Looked up from germline, CDR1 is LGHNA and CDR2 is YNFKEQ. This CDR3 contains 15 residues. V dropped 4 bases and J dropped 5; count of bases not matched to a gene: 6. The CDR3 region has the DNA TGTGCCAGCAGCCCCCGGTTAGCGGGGACCGGGGAGCTGTTTTTT. Its protein product is CASSPRLAGTGELFF.

Written as DNA, the CDR3 is TGTGCCAGCTCACCACCGGGTGGGAGGACCTCCTACAATGAGCAGTTCTTC. Encoded protein: CASSPPGGRTSYNEQFF. The chain has TRBV18 and TRBJ2-1; D is perhaps TRBD2 (6 bases). This CDR3 region has 17 residues. Per the germline V gene, CDR1 is KGHSH and CDR2 is LQKENI. V was pared by 0 bases and J by 0 bases, with 12 bases between.

The chain couples TRBV28 to TRBJ1-6; no definite D call. Germline CDR1 and CDR2: MDHEN and SYDVKM. V was clipped by 2 bases and J by 7 bases, with 9 bases between them. CDR3 length: 14 amino acids. CDR3 protein: CASSLTPPNSPLHF. CDR3 in DNA: TGTGCCAGCAGTTTAACCCCTCCGAATTCACCCCTCCACTTT.

This chain connects TRBV30 to TRBJ2-2, with 7 bases matching TRBD2. The CDR3 extends over 14 amino acids. The V and J ends lost 3 bases and 1 base, in that order; junction bases with no gene match: 2. Germline V CDR1 and CDR2: GTSNPN, SVGIG (reference sequence). CDR3 bases: TGTGCCTGGAGACGGGGGGAGAACACCGGGGAGCTGTTTTTT. As protein: CAWRRGENTGELFF.

The chain has TRBV5-6 and TRBJ1-2; 7 nucleotides line up with TRBD1. The germline V gene encodes CDR1 SGHDT and CDR2 YYEEEE. The CDR3 is made up of 17 amino acids. The ends lost 0 bases at V and 0 bases at J; junction bases unmatched: 8. The DNA for the CDR3 is TGTGCCAGCAGCTTGGGACAGGGTTTTTGGACTAACTATGGCTACACCTTC. It yields the protein CASSLGQGFWTNYGYTF.

With respect to this clone: Other DNA sequences from this sample encode an identical CDR3 as well. V gene TRBV5-1 combines with J gene TRBJ1-6, with D tentatively TRBD1 (5 bases). Germline V gene data show CDR1 as SGHRS and CDR2 as YFSETQ. V was shortened by 0 bases and J by 7 bases, with 11 bases between the two germline ends. The CDR3 consists of 15 residues. CDR3 protein: CASSLVQGGNSPLHF. CDR3 nucleotide sequence: TGCGCCAGCAGCTTGGTTCAGGGTGGAAATTCACCCCTCCACTTT.

This clone occurred a few times. This chain uses TRBV4-1 with TRBJ1-4; 8 nucleotides match TRBD1. Germline V gives CDR1 MGHRA, CDR2 YSYEKL. This CDR3 is 15 amino acids long. The junction had 9 bases not matched to a gene; V was cut back by 5 bases and J by 7 bases. The CDR3 sequence is CASSSDRGVVEKLFF. The CDR3 nucleotides read TGCGCCAGCAGCAGCGACAGGGGTGTTGTTGAAAAACTGTTTTTT.

The chain is built from TRBV9 and TRBJ1-3; tentative D call: TRBD1 (6 bases). Germline values: CDR1 SGDLS, CDR2 YYNGEE. With 1 base removed from V and 3 bases from J, the gap between germline ends came to 14 bases. The CDR3 spans 16 residues. CDR3 sequence (DNA): TGTGCCAGCAGCGTAACTGGGGGGACAAATGGAAACACCATATATTTT. Residues: CASSVTGGTNGNTIYF.

The chain carries TRBV5-1 and TRBJ1-2, with a weak D call TRBD1 (6 bases). The germline V gene encodes CDR1 SGHRS and CDR2 YFSETQ. The length of the CDR3 is 14 residues. Trimming left V 0 bases short and J 3 bases short, with 9 bases between. The DNA of the CDR3 is TGCGCCAGCAGCTTGGATCCAGGGGACTATGGCTACACCTTC. It translates to CASSLDPGDYGYTF. The whole variable domain, filled in from reference TRBV5-1 and TRBJ1-2, reads KAGVTQTPRYLIKTRGQQVTLSCSPISGHRSVSWYQQTPGQGLQFLFEYFSETQRNKGNFPGRFSGRQFSNSRSEMNVSTLELGDSALYLCASSLDPGDYGYTFGSGTRLTVV.

The chain links TRBV7-3 to TRBJ1-1, with TRBD1 as a possible D gene (5 bases). CDR1 and CDR2 (germline): SGHTA, FQGTGA. The CDR3 sequence is 14 residues long. The V gene lost 5 bases and the J gene lost 2 bases, with 12 bases spanning the gap. This chain's CDR3 is CASSLHGGNTEAFF. CDR3 bases: TGTGCCAGCAGCCTACACGGGGGAAACACTGAAGCTTTCTTT.

This clone was detected once. V usage is TRBV28 and J usage is TRBJ2-5; D is possibly TRBD2 (6 bases). CDR1 and CDR2 (germline): MDHEN, SYDVKM. Trimming left V 4 bases short and J 1 base short, with 19 bases between. The CDR3 totals 17 residues. Here the CDR3 reads CASSSHGVAGGQETQYF. CDR3 coding DNA: TGTGCCAGCAGTTCCCACGGGGTAGCCGGGGGCCAAGAGACCCAGTACTTC. Filled out from reference TRBV28 and TRBJ2-5, the complete variable domain reads DVKVTQSSRYLVKRTGEKVFLECVQDMDHENMFWYRQDPGLGLRLIYFSYDVKMKEKGDIPEGYSVSREKKERFSLILESASTNQTSMYLCASSSHGVAGGQETQYFGPGTRLLVL.

This chain connects TRBV29-1 to TRBJ1-1; 7 bases align to TRBD1. Germline V gene data show CDR1 as SQVTM and CDR2 as ANQGSEA. CDR3 length: 12 residues. V lost 4 bases to trimming and J lost 5 bases; unmatched junction nucleotides: 4. The CDR3 sequence: CSVGQGGTEAFF. The CDR3 bases are TGCAGCGTTGGACAGGGAGGGACTGAAGCTTTCTTT.

The chain couples TRBV5-1 to TRBJ1-1; D not resolved. V was pared by 4 bases and J by 5 bases, with 15 bases between. CDR1 and CDR2 from the germline V gene are SGHRS and YFSETQ. The CDR3 totals 14 residues. CDR3: CASSRWPSGTEAFF. The CDR3, as DNA: TGCGCCAGCAGCCGGTGGCCTTCGGGGACTGAAGCTTTCTTT.

V usage is TRBV5-1 and J usage is TRBJ2-2; no clear D. The CDR3 consists of 14 residues. Trimming took off 0 bases at V and 0 bases at J, with 3 bases between the two ends. Germline V gives CDR1 SGHRS, CDR2 YFSETQ. CDR3 amino acids: CASSLDANTGELFF. CDR3 bases: TGCGCCAGCAGCTTGGACGCGAACACCGGGGAGCTGTTTTTT.

The J gene is TRBJ1-4, the V gene TRBV4-2; D possibly corresponds to TRBD1 (5 bases). The CDR3 has 13 amino acids. Trimming pared 4 bases from V and 5 bases from J, leaving 8 bases between. Germline values: CDR1 LGHNA, CDR2 YNFKEQ. CDR3 nucleotide sequence: TGTGCCAGCAGCCCGCAGGGAAATGAAAAACTGTTTTTT. Translation: CASSPQGNEKLFF.

This sequence joins TRBV27 and TRBJ2-2, with 7 nucleotides matching TRBD1. This CDR3 spans 13 amino acids. The J segment lost 6 bases and the V segment lost 5 bases, leaving 3 bases of the junction unmatched. From germline, CDR1 is MNHEY and CDR2 SMNVEV (reference sequence). The DNA for the CDR3 is TGTGCCAGCAGTGTACAGGGGCCCGGGGAGCTGTTTTTT. This encodes CASSVQGPGELFF.

The rearrangement joins TRBV6-1 to TRBJ1-1; 8 bases match TRBD1. The CDR3 runs 16 residues. The trim removed 3 bases at V and 5 bases at J, leaving 11 bases unmatched. Germline lookup yields CDR1 MNHNS and CDR2 SASEGT. CDR3 bases: TGTGCCAGCAGTGAGGTCGCAGGGGGCGCCCGGACTGAAGCTTTCTTT. Its translation: CASSEVAGGARTEAFF.

The chain employs TRBV30 and TRBJ1-3; no reliable D call. Per the germline V gene, CDR1 is GTSNPN and CDR2 is SVGIG (reference sequence). Trimming left V 6 bases short and J 5 bases short, with 11 bases between. The length of the CDR3 is 12 residues. CDR3: CACTQERNTIYF. The CDR3 nucleotides are TGTGCCTGCACGCAGGAAAGAAACACCATATATTTT.

The CDR3 reads CASSRDRGPDTQYF. The DNA for the CDR3 is TGTGCCAGCAGCCGGGACAGGGGGCCAGATACGCAGTATTTT. The genes are TRBV27 and TRBJ2-3; 12 nucleotides align to TRBD1. Trimming at V came to 6 bases and at J to 4 bases, leaving 2 bases not matched to a gene. The germline V gene encodes CDR1 MNHEY and CDR2 SMNVEV (reference sequence). This CDR3 has 14 amino acids.

This rearrangement joins TRBV5-6 to TRBJ1-2, with D tentatively TRBD1 (6 bases). There are 14 residues in the CDR3. V lost 0 bases and J lost 2, with 8 bases in between. Germline loops: CDR1 SGHDT, CDR2 YYEEEE. The CDR3 region is CASSLAGQNYGYTF. CDR3 DNA: TGTGCCAGCAGCTTGGCAGGACAGAACTATGGCTACACCTTC.

The J gene is TRBJ1-2, the V gene TRBV7-9; D perhaps matches TRBD1 (5 bases). Germline CDR1 SEHNR, CDR2 FQNEAQ (reference sequence). The CDR3 extends over 16 amino acids. V was shortened by 3 bases and J by 4 bases, with 18 bases between the two germline ends. CDR3 loop: CASSFGRGTSGYGYTF. CDR3 DNA: TGTGCCAGCAGCTTTGGGAGAGGGACCTCGGGCTATGGCTACACCTTC.

This clone showed up just a few times. The chain recombines TRBV11-2 with TRBJ2-7; TRBD2 agrees at 11 bases. Germline loops: CDR1 SGHAT, CDR2 FQNNGV. CDR3 length: 17 residues. J gave up 2 bases and V 5 bases, and 11 bases lay outside the gene matches. CDR3 sequence (DNA): TGTGCCAGCAGCATAACCACCTCGACTAGCGGGACCTACGAGCAGTACTTC. Translating it yields CASSITTSTSGTYEQYF. Looking up the rest from reference TRBV11-2 and TRBJ2-7 gives the full variable domain: EAGVAQSPRYKIIEKRQSVAFWCNPISGHATLYWYQQILGQGPKLLIQFQNNGVVDDSQLPKDRFSAERLKGVDSTLKIQPAKLEDSAVYLCASSITTSTSGTYEQYFGPGTRLTVT.

The chain is built from TRBV28 and TRBJ2-1; TRBD2 is a possible D gene (6 bases). Germline values: CDR1 MDHEN, CDR2 SYDVKM. V lost 7 bases and J lost 9, with 13 bases in between. The CDR3 runs to 12 residues. The DNA for the CDR3 is TGTGCCAGCACCCGACCCGGGGGTGAGCAGTTCTTC. It yields the protein CASTRPGGEQFF.